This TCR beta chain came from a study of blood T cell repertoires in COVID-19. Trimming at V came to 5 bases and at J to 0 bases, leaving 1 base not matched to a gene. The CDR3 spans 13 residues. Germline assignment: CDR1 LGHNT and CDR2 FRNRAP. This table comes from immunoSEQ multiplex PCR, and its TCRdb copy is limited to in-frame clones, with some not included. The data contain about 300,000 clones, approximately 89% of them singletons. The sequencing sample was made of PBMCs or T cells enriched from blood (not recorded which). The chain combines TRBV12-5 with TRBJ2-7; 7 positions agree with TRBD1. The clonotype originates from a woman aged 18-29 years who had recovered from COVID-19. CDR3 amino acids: CASGRDSSYEQYF. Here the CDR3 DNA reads TGTGCTAGTGGTCGGGACAGCTCCTACGAGCAGTACTTC.